The rows below give T cell receptor beta chains drawn from one sample of a study of blood T cell repertoires in COVID-19. Generated by immunoSEQ multiplex PCR, the TCRdb table keeps only in-frame clones and is missing some. The data show some 80,000 clones, around four fifths seen once. Source material: peripheral blood. These receptor sequences come from a man aged 80 or over with active or convalescent COVID-19. The CDR3 runs from the conserved cysteine through the conserved F or W. A D gene is named only where the DNA matches it firmly. Rows may omit the clone size; those that give it use once, few, many or a size class.

j_call v_call d_call clone_size cdr3_nt cdr3_aa
TRBJ1-5 TRBV6-1 NA NA TGTGCCAGCAGTGAAAAGGCCCGGATAGGGGCCCAGCATTTT CASSEKARIGAQHF
TRBJ1-1 TRBV6-5 NA NA TGTGCCAGCATTCCCAGGGGGAACACTGAAGCTTTCTTT CASIPRGNTEAFF
TRBJ2-1 TRBV15 TRBD1 once TGTGCCACCAGCAGAGGGACAGGGGGCATCAATGAGCAGTTCTTC CATSRGTGGINEQFF
TRBJ1-5 TRBV5-4 NA NA TGTGCCAGCAGCCGCGGGATCAATCAGCCCCAGCATTTT CASSRGINQPQHF
TRBJ1-1 TRBV7-9 NA NA TGTGCCAGCAGGCAACAGGGAAACACTGAAGCTTTCTTT CASRQQGNTEAFF
TRBJ2-1 TRBV4-2 TRBD2 NA TGTGCCAGCAGCCAACTAGCGGGAACCTACAATGAGCAGTTCTTC CASSQLAGTYNEQFF
TRBJ2-1 TRBV5-5 TRBD2 NA TGTGCCAGCAGTCTAGCGGGAGTCTCCTACAATGAGCAGTTCTTC CASSLAGVSYNEQFF
TRBJ2-5 TRBV6-5 TRBD2 NA TGTGCCAGCAGTTACTCTAGCGGGGGGACAAAGGTGGCCCAGTACTTC CASSYSSGGTKVAQYF
TRBJ2-5 TRBV7-2 NA NA TGTGCCAGCAGCTTAGGGGGCCTCCCGGAGACCCAGTACTTC CASSLGGLPETQYF
TRBJ2-1 TRBV16 NA NA TGTGCCAGCACCGACTTGGTTGGCAGCGACAATGAGCAGTTCTTC CASTDLVGSDNEQFF
TRBJ2-3 TRBV3-1/TRBV3-2 TRBD2 NA TGTGCCAGCAGCCAAGGAAGCGGGACCACAGATACGCAGTATTTT CASSQGSGTTDTQYF
TRBJ1-4 TRBV5-1 NA NA TGCGCCAGCAGCTTAGACACAACTAATGAAAAACTGTTTTTT CASSLDTTNEKLFF
TRBJ2-2 TRBV3-1/TRBV3-2 NA NA TGTGCCAGCAGCCCCGTATCCACCGGGGAGCTGTTTTTT CASSPVSTGELFF
TRBJ2-5 TRBV18 NA NA TGTGCCAGCTCACCAGCGGGCCAAGAGACCCAGTACTTC CASSPAGQETQYF
TRBJ2-5 TRBV12-3/TRBV12-4 NA NA TGTGCCAGCTCCAGCGCGGCCAAGACCCAGTACTTC CASSSAAKTQYF
TRBJ1-5 TRBV7-2 NA few TGTGCCAGCAGCACCGGGGGAGGGAGTAATCAGCCCCAGCATTTT CASSTGGGSNQPQHF
TRBJ1-5 TRBV19 NA NA TGTGCCAGTAGTATAGTCGACAGCCGGTCACCCCAGCATTTT CASSIVDSRSPQHF
TRBJ1-5 TRBV24-1 NA NA TGTGCCACCAGTGAGGCCGGGAGAGAGGGTGGCAATCAGCCCCAGCATTTT CATSEAGREGGNQPQHF
TRBJ2-3 TRBV7-8 NA many TGTGCCAGCAGCTTGGGCGGGAATCCGGCAGATACGCAGTATTTT CASSLGGNPADTQYF
TRBJ1-6 TRBV5-1 TRBD1 once TGCGCCAGCAGCTTGGGGGGCAGTCGGACAGGGAATTCACCCCTCCACTTT CASSLGGSRTGNSPLHF
TRBJ1-6 TRBV14 NA NA TGTGCCAGCAGCCAAGGATCACGGGGGGCGGGTTCACCCCTCCACTTT CASSQGSRGAGSPLHF
TRBJ2-5 TRBV3-1/TRBV3-2 NA NA TGTGCCAGCAGCTCCATCGGGACCCAGTACTTC CASSSIGTQYF
TRBJ2-1 TRBV2 TRBD1 once TGTGCCAGCACTTGGGACAGGTACAATGAGCAGTTCTTC CASTWDRYNEQFF
TRBJ1-2 TRBV6-4 NA NA TGTGCCAGCAGTGACTCGAGCGGTACCCATGGCTACACCTTC CASSDSSGTHGYTF
TRBJ1-1 TRBV15 NA NA TGTGCCACCAGCAGAGGAGATCGGAGCACTGAAGCTTTCTTT CATSRGDRSTEAFF
TRBJ1-1 TRBV19 NA NA TGTGCCAGTTCACTACAGGGCGGCCGGGACACTGAAGCTTTCTTT CASSLQGGRDTEAFF
TRBJ2-1 TRBV18 TRBD2 NA TGTGCCAGCTCACGGATTAGCGGGATATCGAATGAGCAGTTCTTC CASSRISGISNEQFF
TRBJ2-1 TRBV5-4 TRBD2 NA TGTGCCAGCAGATCTCTAGCGGGGCCGGATGAGCAGTTCTTC CASRSLAGPDEQFF
TRBJ2-2 TRBV11-3 TRBD2 NA TGTGCCAGCACCCCCGGGAGGACGAACACCGGGGAGCTGTTTTTT CASTPGRTNTGELFF
TRBJ1-5 TRBV11-2 TRBD1 NA TGTGCCAGCAGCTTAGATAGGGGACAGGGAAATCAGCCCCAGCATTTT CASSLDRGQGNQPQHF
TRBJ2-2 TRBV28 NA NA TGTGCCAGCAGTTTATGGCGGGGCACCGGGGAGCTGTTTTTT CASSLWRGTGELFF
TRBJ1-3 TRBV6-1 NA NA TGTGCCAGCAGTGAACGCGGTGCGACGTCGGGAAACACCATATATTTT CASSERGATSGNTIYF
TRBJ1-1 TRBV9 NA NA TGTGCCAGCAGTCCTCAGGGGACTGAAGCTTTCTTT CASSPQGTEAFF
TRBJ2-5 TRBV18 TRBD2 NA TGTGCCAGCTCACCGCTCGATCTAGCGGGGTCTGCAAAGACCCAGTACTTC CASSPLDLAGSAKTQYF
TRBJ2-1 TRBV29-1 NA NA TGCAGCGTTGTATTAGGTCCAGCGGGCGATGAGCAGTTCTTC CSVVLGPAGDEQFF
TRBJ1-5 TRBV4-1 TRBD1 NA TGCGCCAGCAGCCAAGAGAGACAGGGAGTAAGTCAGCCCCAGCATTTT CASSQERQGVSQPQHF
TRBJ1-1 TRBV6-5 NA NA TGTGCCAGCAGTTTCAGCGGAAAGGAGGCTGAAGCTTTCTTT CASSFSGKEAEAFF
TRBJ1-1 TRBV10-1 TRBD1 NA TGCGCCAGCCGGGACAGGGTGACCACTGAAGCTTTCTTT CASRDRVTTEAFF
TRBJ2-1 TRBV9 TRBD2 NA TGTGCCAGCAGCCGAGGGGCTAGCGGGAGGTTGGATGAGCAGTTCTTC CASSRGASGRLDEQFF
TRBJ1-3 TRBV25-1 TRBD1 NA TGTGCCAGCAGTCTTGGGACAGCTGGAAACACCATATATTTT CASSLGTAGNTIYF
TRBJ2-1 TRBV19 TRBD1 NA TGTGCCAGTAGTAGGTATGGGGACAGGGGGCAAGGTGAGCAGTTCTTC CASSRYGDRGQGEQFF